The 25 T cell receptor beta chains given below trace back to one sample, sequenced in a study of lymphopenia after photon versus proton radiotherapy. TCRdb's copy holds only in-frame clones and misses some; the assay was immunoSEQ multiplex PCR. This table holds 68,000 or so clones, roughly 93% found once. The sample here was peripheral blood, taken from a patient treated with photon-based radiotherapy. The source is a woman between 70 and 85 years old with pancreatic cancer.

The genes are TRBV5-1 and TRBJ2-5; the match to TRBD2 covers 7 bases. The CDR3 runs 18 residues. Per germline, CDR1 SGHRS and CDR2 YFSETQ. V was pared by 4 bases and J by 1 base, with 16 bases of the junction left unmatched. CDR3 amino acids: CASSKLPGLTDPQETQYF. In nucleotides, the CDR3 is TGCGCCAGCAGCAAGCTCCCGGGACTAACGGACCCCCAAGAGACCCAGTACTTC.

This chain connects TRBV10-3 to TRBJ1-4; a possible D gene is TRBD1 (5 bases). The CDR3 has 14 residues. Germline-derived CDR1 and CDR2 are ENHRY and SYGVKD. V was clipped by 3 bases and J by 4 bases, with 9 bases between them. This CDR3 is CAISDGGGNEKLFF. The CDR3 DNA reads TGTGCCATCAGTGACGGGGGAGGTAATGAAAAACTGTTTTTT.

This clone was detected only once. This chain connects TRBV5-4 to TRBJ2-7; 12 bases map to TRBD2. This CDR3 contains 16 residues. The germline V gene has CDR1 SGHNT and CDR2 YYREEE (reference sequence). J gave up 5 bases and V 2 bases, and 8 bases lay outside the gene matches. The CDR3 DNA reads TGTGCCAGCAGCTTCCTAGCGGGAGGGCCGGAGGACGAGCAGTACTTC. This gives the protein CASSFLAGGPEDEQYF.

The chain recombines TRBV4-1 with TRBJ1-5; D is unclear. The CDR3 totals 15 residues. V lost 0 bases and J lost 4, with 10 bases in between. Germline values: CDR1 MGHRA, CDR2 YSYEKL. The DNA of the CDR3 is TGCGCCAGCAGCCAAGAAGGAAGGGATAATCAGCCCCAGCATTTT. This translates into CASSQEGRDNQPQHF.

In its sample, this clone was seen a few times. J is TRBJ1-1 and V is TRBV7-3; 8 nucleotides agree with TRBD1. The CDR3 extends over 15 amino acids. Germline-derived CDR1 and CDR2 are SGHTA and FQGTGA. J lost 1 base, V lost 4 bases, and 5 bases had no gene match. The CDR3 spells CASSSTGGTNTEAFF. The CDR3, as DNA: TGTGCCAGCAGCTCAACAGGGGGAACGAACACTGAAGCTTTCTTT.

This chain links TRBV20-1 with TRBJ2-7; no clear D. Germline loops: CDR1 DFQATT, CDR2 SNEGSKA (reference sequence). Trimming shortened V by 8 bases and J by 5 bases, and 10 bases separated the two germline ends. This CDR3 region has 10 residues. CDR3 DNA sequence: TGCAGTCGAAAAAGAGACGAGCAGTACTTC. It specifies CSRKRDEQYF.

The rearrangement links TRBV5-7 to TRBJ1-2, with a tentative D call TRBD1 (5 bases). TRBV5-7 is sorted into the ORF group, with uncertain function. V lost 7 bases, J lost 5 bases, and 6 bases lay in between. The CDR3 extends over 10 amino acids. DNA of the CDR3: TGTGCCAGCGGGGCATATGGCTACACCTTC. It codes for CASGAYGYTF.

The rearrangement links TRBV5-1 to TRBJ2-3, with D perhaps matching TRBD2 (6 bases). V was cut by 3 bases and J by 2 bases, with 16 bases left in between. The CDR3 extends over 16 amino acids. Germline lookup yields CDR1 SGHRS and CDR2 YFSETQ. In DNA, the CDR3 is TGCGCCAGCAGCTCCTCGACTAGTCCCCCCACAGATACGCAGTATTTT. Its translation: CASSSSTSPPTDTQYF.

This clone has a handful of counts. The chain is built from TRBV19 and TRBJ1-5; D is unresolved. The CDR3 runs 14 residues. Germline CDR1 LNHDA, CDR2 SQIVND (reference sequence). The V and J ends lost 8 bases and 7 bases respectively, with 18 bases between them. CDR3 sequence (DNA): TGTGCCAGTGGACGGGTCCCCCAAATACAGCCCCAGCATTTT. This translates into CASGRVPQIQPQHF. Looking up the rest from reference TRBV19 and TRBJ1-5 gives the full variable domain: DGGITQSPKYLFRKEGQNVTLSCEQNLNHDAMYWYRQDPGQGLRLIYYSQIVNDFQKGDIAEGYSVSREKKESFPLTVTSAQKNPTAFYLCASGRVPQIQPQHFGDGTRLSIL.

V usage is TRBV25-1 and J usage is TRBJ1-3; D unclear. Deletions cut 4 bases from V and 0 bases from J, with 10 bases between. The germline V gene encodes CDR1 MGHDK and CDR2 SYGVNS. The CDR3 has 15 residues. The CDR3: CASSGDVFSGNTIYF. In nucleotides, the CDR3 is TGTGCCAGCAGTGGAGACGTATTCTCTGGAAACACCATATATTTT.

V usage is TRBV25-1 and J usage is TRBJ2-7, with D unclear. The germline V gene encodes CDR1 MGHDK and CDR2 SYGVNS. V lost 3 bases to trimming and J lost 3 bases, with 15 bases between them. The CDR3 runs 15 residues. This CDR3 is CASSDPSGADYEQYF. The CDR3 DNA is TGTGCCAGCAGTGATCCTTCAGGAGCTGACTACGAGCAGTACTTC.

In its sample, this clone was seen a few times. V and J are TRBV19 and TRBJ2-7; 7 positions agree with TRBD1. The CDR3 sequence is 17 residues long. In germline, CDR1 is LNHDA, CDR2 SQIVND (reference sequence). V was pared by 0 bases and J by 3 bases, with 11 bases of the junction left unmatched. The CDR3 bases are TGTGCCAGTAGTATAGATTACAGGGGATCGGAATACTACGAGCAGTACTTC. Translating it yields CASSIDYRGSEYYEQYF.

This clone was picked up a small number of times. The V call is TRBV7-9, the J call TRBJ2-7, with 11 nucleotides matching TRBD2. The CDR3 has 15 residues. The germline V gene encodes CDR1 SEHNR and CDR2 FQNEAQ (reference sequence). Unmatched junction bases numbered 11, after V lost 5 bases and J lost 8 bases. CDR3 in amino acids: CASSEVAGGVLKQYF. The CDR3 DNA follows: TGTGCCAGCAGCGAGGTAGCGGGAGGGGTTTTGAAGCAGTACTTC.

The CDR3 nucleotides read TGTGCCAGCAGCCCCCCTGGACTAGGGGGGTTTACAGATACGCAGTATTTT. It codes for CASSPPGLGGFTDTQYF. The chain couples TRBV5-4 to TRBJ2-3, with D possibly matching TRBD2 (7 bases). Trimming removed 4 bases from V and 3 bases from J, with 21 bases in between. The CDR3 covers 17 residues. The germline V gene encodes CDR1 SGHNT and CDR2 YYREEE (reference sequence).

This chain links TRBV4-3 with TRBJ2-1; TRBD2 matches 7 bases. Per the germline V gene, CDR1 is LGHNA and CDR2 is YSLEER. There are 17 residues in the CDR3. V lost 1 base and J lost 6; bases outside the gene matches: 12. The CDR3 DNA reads TGCGCCAGCAGCCAAGTCTCAACCAGCGGGAACCTCAATGAGCAGTTCTTC. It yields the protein CASSQVSTSGNLNEQFF.

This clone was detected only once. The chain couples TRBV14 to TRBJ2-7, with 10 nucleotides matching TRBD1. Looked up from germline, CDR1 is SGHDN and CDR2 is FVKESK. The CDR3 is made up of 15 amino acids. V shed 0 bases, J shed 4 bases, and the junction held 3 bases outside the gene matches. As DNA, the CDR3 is TGTGCCAGCAGCCAAGAAAGGACAGGGGGATACGAGCAGTACTTC. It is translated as CASSQERTGGYEQYF.

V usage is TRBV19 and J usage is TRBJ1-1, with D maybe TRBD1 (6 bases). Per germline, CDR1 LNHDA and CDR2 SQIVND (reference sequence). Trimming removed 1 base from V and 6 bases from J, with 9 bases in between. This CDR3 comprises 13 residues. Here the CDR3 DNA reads TGTGCCAGTAGTATAGTCGGGGGCTCTGAAGCTTTCTTT. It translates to CASSIVGGSEAFF.

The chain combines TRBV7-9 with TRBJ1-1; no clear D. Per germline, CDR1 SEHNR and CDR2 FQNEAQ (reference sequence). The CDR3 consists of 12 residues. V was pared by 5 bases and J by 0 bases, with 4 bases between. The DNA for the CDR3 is TGTGCCAGCAGCCAAATGAACACTGAAGCTTTCTTT. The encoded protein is CASSQMNTEAFF.

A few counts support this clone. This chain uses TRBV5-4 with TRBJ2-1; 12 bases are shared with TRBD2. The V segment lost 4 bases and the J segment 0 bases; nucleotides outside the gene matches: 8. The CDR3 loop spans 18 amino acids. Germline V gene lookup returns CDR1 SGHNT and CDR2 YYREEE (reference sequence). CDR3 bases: TGTGCCAGCAGCCTGGGACTAGCGGGCACTCACTCCTACAATGAGCAGTTCTTC. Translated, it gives CASSLGLAGTHSYNEQFF. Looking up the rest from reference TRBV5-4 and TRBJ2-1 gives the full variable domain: ETGVTQSPTHLIKTRGQQVTLRCSSQSGHNTVSWYQQALGQGPQFIFQYYREEENGRGNFPPRFSGLQFPNYSSELNVNALELDDSALYLCASSLGLAGTHSYNEQFFGPGTRLTVL.

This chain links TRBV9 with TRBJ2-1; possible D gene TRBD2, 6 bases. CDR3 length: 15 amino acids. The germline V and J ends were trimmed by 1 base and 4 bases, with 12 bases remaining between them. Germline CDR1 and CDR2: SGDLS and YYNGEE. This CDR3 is CASSVSPSAYNEQFF. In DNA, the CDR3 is TGTGCCAGCAGCGTATCCCCTAGCGCGTACAATGAGCAGTTCTTC. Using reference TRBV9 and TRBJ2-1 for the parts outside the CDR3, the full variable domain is DSGVTQTPKHLITATGQRVTLRCSPRSGDLSVYWYQQSLDQGLQFLIQYYNGEERAKGNILERFSAQQFPDLHSELNLSSLELGDSALYFCASSVSPSAYNEQFFGPGTRLTVL.

The CDR3 bases are TGTGCCAGCTCACCATTAGCGGGAGCCCCCTACGAGCAGTACTTC. It translates to CASSPLAGAPYEQYF. The chain joins TRBV18 to TRBJ2-7; 9 positions match TRBD2. V lost 2 bases, J lost 2 bases, and 4 bases stayed unmatched. CDR3 length: 15 amino acids. The germline V gene encodes CDR1 KGHSH and CDR2 LQKENI.

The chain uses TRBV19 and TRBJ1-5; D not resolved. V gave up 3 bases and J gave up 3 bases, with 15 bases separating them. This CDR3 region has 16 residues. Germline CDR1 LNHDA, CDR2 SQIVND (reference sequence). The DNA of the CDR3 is TGTGCCAGTAGTATGTTGGGCGTTGGTATCAATCAGCCCCAGCATTTT. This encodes CASSMLGVGINQPQHF.

The chain's CDR3 is CASSLLDGNIYF. CDR3 DNA sequence: TGTGCCAGCAGTTTACTGGACGGGAACATATATTTT. The genes are TRBV28 and TRBJ1-3; D gene uncertain. Germline CDR1 MDHEN, CDR2 SYDVKM. Trimming removed 2 bases from V and 12 bases from J, with 11 bases in between. The CDR3 totals 12 residues.

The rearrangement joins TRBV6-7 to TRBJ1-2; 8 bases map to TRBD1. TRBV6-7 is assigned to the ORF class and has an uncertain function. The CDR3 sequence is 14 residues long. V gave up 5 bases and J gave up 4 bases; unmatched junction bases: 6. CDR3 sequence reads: CASSDQQGVYGYTF. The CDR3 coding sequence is TGTGCCAGCAGTGACCAACAGGGGGTCTATGGCTACACCTTC.

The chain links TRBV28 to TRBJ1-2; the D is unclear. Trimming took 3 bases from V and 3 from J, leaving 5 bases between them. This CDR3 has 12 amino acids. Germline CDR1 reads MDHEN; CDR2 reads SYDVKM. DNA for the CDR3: TGTGCCAGCAGTTTCACGGACTATGGCTACACCTTC. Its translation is CASSFTDYGYTF.